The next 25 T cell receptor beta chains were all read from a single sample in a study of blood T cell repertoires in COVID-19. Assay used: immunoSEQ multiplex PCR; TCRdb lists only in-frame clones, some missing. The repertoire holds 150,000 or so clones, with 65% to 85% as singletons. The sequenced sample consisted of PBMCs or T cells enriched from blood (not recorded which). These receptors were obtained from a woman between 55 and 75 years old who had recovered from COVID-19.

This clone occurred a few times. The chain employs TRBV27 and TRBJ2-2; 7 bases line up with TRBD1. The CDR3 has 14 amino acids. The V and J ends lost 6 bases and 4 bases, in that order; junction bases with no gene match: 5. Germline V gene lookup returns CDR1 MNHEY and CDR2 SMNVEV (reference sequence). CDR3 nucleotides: TGTGCCAGCAGATACAGGGGATTCACCGGGGAGCTGTTTTTT. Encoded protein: CASRYRGFTGELFF.

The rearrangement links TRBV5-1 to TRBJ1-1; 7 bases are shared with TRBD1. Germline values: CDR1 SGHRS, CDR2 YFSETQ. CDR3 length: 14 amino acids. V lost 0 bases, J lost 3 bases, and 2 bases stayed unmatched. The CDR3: CASSLDRGDTEAFF. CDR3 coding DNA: TGCGCCAGCAGCTTGGACAGGGGAGACACTGAAGCTTTCTTT.

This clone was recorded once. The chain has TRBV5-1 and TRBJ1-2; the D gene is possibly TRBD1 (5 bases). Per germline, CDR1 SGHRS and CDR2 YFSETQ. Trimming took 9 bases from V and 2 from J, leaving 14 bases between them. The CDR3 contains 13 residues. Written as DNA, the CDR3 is TGCGCCACCCGCCCGGGGGAGAACTATGGCTACACCTTC. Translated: CATRPGENYGYTF.

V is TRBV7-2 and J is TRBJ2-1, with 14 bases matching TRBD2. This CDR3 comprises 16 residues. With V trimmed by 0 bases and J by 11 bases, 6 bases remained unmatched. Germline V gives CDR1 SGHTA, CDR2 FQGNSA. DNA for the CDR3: TGTGCCAGCAGCTTAGCCCTGGGACTAGCGGGAGCCCAGCAGTTCTTC. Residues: CASSLALGLAGAQQFF.

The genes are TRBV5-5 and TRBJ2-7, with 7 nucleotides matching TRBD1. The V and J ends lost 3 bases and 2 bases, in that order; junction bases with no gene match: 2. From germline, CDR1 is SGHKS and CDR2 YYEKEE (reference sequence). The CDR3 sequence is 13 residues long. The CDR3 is CASSWGTAYEQYF. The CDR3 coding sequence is TGTGCCAGCAGCTGGGGGACAGCCTACGAGCAGTACTTC.

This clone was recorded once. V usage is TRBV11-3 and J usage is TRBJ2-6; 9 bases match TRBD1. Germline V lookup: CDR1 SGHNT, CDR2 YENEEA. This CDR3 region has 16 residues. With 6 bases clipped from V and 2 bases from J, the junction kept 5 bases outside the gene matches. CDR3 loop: CASSKQGAPGANVLTF. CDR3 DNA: TGTGCCAGCAGTAAACAGGGGGCCCCTGGGGCCAACGTCCTGACTTTC.

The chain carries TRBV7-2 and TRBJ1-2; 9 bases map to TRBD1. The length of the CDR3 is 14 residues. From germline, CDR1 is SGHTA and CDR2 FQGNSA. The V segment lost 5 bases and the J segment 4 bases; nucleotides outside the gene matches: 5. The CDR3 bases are TGTGCCAGCAGCCAACAGGGGGCTACCTATGGCTACACCTTC. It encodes CASSQQGATYGYTF.

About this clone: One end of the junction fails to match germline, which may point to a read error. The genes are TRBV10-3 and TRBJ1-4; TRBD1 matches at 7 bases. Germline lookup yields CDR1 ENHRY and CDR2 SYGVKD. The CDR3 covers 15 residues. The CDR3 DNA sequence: TGTGCCATCATTGAGACAGGGACCGCTAATGAAAAACTGTTTTTT. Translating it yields CAIIETGTANEKLFF.

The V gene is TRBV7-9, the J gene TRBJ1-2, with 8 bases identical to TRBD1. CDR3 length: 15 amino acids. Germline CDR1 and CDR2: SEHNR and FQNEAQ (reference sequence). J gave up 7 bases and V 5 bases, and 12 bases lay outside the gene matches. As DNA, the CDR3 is TGTGCCAGCAGCCTAGGACAGGGCCTCGAAGTTGGCTACACCTTC. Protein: CASSLGQGLEVGYTF.

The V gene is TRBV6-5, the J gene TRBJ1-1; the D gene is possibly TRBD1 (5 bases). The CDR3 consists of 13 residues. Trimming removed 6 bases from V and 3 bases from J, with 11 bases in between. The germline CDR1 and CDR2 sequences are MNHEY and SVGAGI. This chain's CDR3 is CASRSRVDTEAFF. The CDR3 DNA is TGTGCCAGCAGGTCCAGGGTTGACACTGAAGCTTTCTTT.

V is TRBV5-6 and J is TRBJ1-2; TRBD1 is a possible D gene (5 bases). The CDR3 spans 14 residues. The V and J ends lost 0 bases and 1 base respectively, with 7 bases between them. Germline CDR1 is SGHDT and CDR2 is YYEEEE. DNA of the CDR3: TGTGCCAGCAGCTTGGTGGGGGGTAACTATGGCTACACCTTC. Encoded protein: CASSLVGGNYGYTF. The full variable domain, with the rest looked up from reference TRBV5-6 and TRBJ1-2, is DAGVTQSPTHLIKTRGQQVTLRCSPKSGHDTVSWYQQALGQGPQFIFQYYEEEERQRGNFPDRFSGHQFPNYSSELNVNALLLGDSALYLCASSLVGGNYGYTFGSGTRLTVV.

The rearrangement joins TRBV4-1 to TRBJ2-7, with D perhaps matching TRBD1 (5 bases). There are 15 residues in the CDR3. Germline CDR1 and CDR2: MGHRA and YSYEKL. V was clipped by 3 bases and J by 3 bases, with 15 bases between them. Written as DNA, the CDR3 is TGCGCCAGCAGCCATGAGACAGCCAAGGGCTACGAGCAGTACTTC. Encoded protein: CASSHETAKGYEQYF.

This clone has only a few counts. The CDR3: CASSQGLGRGNTEAFF. The CDR3 DNA is TGCGCCAGCAGCCAAGGGCTAGGACGGGGGAACACTGAAGCTTTCTTT. The chain links TRBV4-1 to TRBJ1-1; D is unresolved. The CDR3 spans 16 residues. Trimming left V 1 base short and J 1 base short, with 13 bases between. Germline V gives CDR1 MGHRA, CDR2 YSYEKL.

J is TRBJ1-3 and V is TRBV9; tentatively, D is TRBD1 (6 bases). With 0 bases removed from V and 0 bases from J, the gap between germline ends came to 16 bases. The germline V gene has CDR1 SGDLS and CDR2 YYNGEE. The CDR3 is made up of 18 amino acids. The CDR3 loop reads CASSVDIGQTYSGNTIYF. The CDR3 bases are TGTGCCAGCAGCGTAGATATAGGACAGACCTACTCTGGAAACACCATATATTTT.

The chain's CDR3 is CASSQELAPGRIAFF. CDR3 DNA sequence: TGCGCCAGCAGCCAAGAGCTAGCGCCTGGCCGTATTGCTTTCTTT. The rearrangement links TRBV4-1 to TRBJ1-1; D gene uncertain. This CDR3 is built from 15 residues. Germline CDR1 MGHRA, CDR2 YSYEKL. V gave up 0 bases and J gave up 11 bases, with 19 bases separating them.

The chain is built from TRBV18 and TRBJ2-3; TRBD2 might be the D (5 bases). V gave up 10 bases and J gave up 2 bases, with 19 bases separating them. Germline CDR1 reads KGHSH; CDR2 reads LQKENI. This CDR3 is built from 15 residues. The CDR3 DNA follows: TGTGCCACCCGGACTCCGCCCCTCTTCACAGATACGCAGTATTTT. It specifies CATRTPPLFTDTQYF.

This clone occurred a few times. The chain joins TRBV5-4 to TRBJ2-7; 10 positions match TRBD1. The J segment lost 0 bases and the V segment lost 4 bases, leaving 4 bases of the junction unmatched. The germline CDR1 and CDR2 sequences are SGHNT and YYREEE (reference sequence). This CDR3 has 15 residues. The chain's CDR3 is CASSHRTGGSYEQYF. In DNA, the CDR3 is TGTGCCAGCAGCCACAGGACAGGGGGCTCCTACGAGCAGTACTTC.

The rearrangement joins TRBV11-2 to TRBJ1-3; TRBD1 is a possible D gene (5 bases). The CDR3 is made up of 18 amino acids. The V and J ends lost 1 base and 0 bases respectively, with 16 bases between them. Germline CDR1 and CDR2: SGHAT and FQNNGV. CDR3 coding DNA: TGTGCCAGCAGCTTAGGAAGGACAACCCCATTCTCTGGAAACACCATATATTTT. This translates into CASSLGRTTPFSGNTIYF.

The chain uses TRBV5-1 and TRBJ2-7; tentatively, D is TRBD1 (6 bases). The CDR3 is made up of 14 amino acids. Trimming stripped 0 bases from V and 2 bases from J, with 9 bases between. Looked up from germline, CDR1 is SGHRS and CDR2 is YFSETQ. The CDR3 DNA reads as TGCGCCAGCAGCTTGGCCCAGGGGACCTACGAGCAGTACTTC. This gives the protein CASSLAQGTYEQYF.

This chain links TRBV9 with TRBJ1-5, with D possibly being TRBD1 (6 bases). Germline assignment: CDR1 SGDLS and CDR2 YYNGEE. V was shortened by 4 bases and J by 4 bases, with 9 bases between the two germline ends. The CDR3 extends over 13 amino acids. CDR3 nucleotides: TGTGCCAGCAGCAGGACAGTTAATCAGCCCCAGCATTTT. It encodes CASSRTVNQPQHF.

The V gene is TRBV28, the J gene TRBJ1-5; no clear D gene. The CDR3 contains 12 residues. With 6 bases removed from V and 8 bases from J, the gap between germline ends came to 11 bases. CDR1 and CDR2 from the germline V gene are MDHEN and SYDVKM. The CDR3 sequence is CASRPAAEPQHF. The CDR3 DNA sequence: TGTGCCAGCAGACCCGCGGCTGAGCCCCAGCATTTT.

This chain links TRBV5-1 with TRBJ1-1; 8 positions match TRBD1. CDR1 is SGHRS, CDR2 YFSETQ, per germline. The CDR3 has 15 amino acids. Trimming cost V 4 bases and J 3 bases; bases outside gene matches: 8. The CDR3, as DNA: TGCGCCAGCAGCCCCGGACAGGGAAGGGACACTGAAGCTTTCTTT. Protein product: CASSPGQGRDTEAFF. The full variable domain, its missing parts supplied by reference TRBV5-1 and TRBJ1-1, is KAGVTQTPRYLIKTRGQQVTLSCSPISGHRSVSWYQQTPGQGLQFLFEYFSETQRNKGNFPGRFSGRQFSNSRSEMNVSTLELGDSALYLCASSPGQGRDTEAFFGQGTRLTVV.

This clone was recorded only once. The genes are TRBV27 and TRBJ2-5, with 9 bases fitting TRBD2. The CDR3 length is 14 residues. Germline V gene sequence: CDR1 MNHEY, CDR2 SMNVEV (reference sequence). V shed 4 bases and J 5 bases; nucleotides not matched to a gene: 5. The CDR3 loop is CASSSGLAWETQYF. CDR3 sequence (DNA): TGTGCCAGCAGTTCCGGACTAGCGTGGGAGACCCAGTACTTC.

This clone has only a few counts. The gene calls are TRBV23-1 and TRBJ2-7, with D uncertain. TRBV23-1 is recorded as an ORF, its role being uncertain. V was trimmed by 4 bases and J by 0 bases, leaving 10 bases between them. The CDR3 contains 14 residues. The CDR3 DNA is TGCGCCAGCAGTCCTAACTCCATCTCCTACGAGCAGTACTTC. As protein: CASSPNSISYEQYF.

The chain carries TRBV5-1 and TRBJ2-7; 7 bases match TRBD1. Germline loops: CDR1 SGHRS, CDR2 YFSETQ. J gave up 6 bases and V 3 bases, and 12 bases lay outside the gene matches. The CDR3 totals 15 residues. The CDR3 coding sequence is TGCGCCAGCAGCTCCACAGGGGTCCCTGGATCCGAGCAGTACTTC. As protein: CASSSTGVPGSEQYF.